The 10 T cell receptor beta chains presented below share a single source sample, sequenced in a study of blood T cell repertoires in COVID-19. The method was immunoSEQ multiplex PCR; TCRdb's version includes in-frame clones alone and lacks a portion of them. The table lists tens of thousands of clones, more than 75% of them singletons. The sequenced sample consisted of peripheral blood. The receptors come from a human donor in a cohort sampled during active COVID-19.

V usage is TRBV15 and J usage is TRBJ2-1; 10 bases align to TRBD2. Germline CDR1 reads LNHNV; CDR2 reads YYDKDF (reference sequence). V was clipped by 3 bases and J by 5 bases; unmatched bases: 10. This CDR3 is built from 17 residues. The CDR3 bases are TGTGCCACCAGCAGCGATTTCCTAGCGGGAGAGGACAATGAGCAGTTCTTC. It yields the protein CATSSDFLAGEDNEQFF.

This chain uses TRBV7-2 with TRBJ1-1, with D perhaps TRBD1 (5 bases). This CDR3 comprises 16 residues. The ends were cut back, 2 bases at V and 1 base at J, with 14 bases in the middle. CDR1 and CDR2 (germline): SGHTA, FQGNSA. The CDR3 nucleotides read TGTGCCAGCAGCTTAAACCCCCTAGGGGCGAACACTGAAGCTTTCTTT. Translated: CASSLNPLGANTEAFF.

The chain couples TRBV10-3 to TRBJ2-1; D is perhaps TRBD1 (5 bases). Deletions cut 3 bases from V and 6 bases from J, with 9 bases between. Germline V CDR1 and CDR2: ENHRY, SYGVKD. The CDR3 is 13 amino acids. The CDR3 region is CAISEGASNEQFF. DNA of the CDR3: TGTGCCATCAGTGAAGGGGCGTCCAATGAGCAGTTCTTC.

The chain employs TRBV9 and TRBJ2-7, with a tentative D call TRBD2 (6 bases). CDR3 length: 15 residues. Trimming removed 4 bases from V and 1 base from J, with 15 bases in between. Germline values: CDR1 SGDLS, CDR2 YYNGEE. The CDR3 sequence: CASSPASSGSYEQYF. The DNA for the CDR3 is TGTGCCAGCAGCCCAGCTAGTAGCGGATCCTACGAGCAGTACTTC.

V and J are TRBV27 and TRBJ2-5; 10 nucleotides line up with TRBD2. J was trimmed by 3 bases and V by 5 bases; bases with no gene match: 9. The germline V gene has CDR1 MNHEY and CDR2 SMNVEV (reference sequence). There are 16 residues in the CDR3. The CDR3 nucleotides are TGTGCCAGCAGTCCCCTAGCGGGAGAAGGAAAAGAGACCCAGTACTTC. Encoded protein: CASSPLAGEGKETQYF.

The chain employs TRBV12-5 and TRBJ2-2, with no clear D. Trimming cost V 5 bases and J 6 bases, with 7 bases left between them. The CDR3 runs to 12 residues. CDR1 is LGHNT and CDR2 is FRNRAP in the germline V gene. The CDR3 spells CASGPRPGELFF. CDR3 DNA sequence: TGTGCTAGTGGTCCCCGTCCCGGGGAGCTGTTTTTT.

The CDR3 reads CASSHGTGFTDTQYF. The CDR3 DNA reads TGTGCCAGCAGCCACGGGACAGGGTTCACAGATACGCAGTATTTT. This rearrangement joins TRBV3-1 (or the pseudogene TRBV3-2) to TRBJ2-3; 9 bases line up with TRBD1. CDR3 length: 15 amino acids. Germline CDR1 LGHDT, CDR2 YNNKEL (reference sequence). The ends lost 3 bases at V and 2 bases at J; junction bases unmatched: 3.

The chain has TRBV21-1 and TRBJ1-5; no check of the table's D call, TRBD1, against the DNA was made. TRBV21-1 is a known pseudogene. This CDR3 has 13 amino acids. In nucleotides, the CDR3 is TGTGCCAGCAGGATAAACAGGGGTCAGCCCCAGCATTTT. Residues: CASRINRGQPQHF.

This rearrangement joins TRBV19 to TRBJ2-3, with a tentative D call TRBD2 (5 bases). The CDR3 is 13 amino acids. Germline lookup yields CDR1 LNHDA and CDR2 SQIVND (reference sequence). Trimming took 7 bases from V and 1 from J, leaving 9 bases between them. The CDR3 reads CASKAGRTDTQYF. CDR3 nucleotides: TGTGCCAGTAAGGCGGGTCGCACAGATACGCAGTATTTT.

V is TRBV27 and J is TRBJ2-7, with 10 bases that match TRBD2. This CDR3 has 16 residues. Germline assignment: CDR1 MNHEY and CDR2 SMNVEV (reference sequence). Trimming at V came to 3 bases and at J to 2 bases, leaving 7 bases not matched to a gene. For the CDR3, the DNA is TGTGCCAGCAGTTTGGGAGCGGGAGGGCCCCCCTACGAGCAGTACTTC. The encoded protein is CASSLGAGGPPYEQYF.